The 14 T cell receptor beta chains in this list originate from one sample, sequenced in a study of identical twins. TCRdb re-analysed the 5' RACE reads in MiXCR, keeping a single row per CDR3 protein. The data contain over 600,000 distinct CDR3 sequences, around 20% of them singletons. These sequences were also reported in another study, on T cells expressing NK-cell markers.

The sample taken for sequencing was PBMCs. The receptors derive from a woman under 30 in good health.

This sequence joins TRBV18 and TRBJ2-7, with D unresolved. CDR1 and CDR2 from the germline V gene are KGHSH and LQKENI. The CDR3 has 16 amino acids. Between the trimmed V and J ends, which lost 0 bases and 0 bases, there was a span of 12 bases. In DNA form, the CDR3 reads TGTGCCAGCTCACCACCGGGCAGAATTCGCTCCTACGAGCAGTACTTC. Translation gives CASSPPGRIRSYEQYF.

This clonotype appeared a few times. The chain joins TRBV13 to TRBJ1-1; D uncertain. V dropped 1 base and J dropped 4 bases, with 7 bases sitting between them. Germline CDR1 and CDR2: PRHDT and FYEKMQ (reference sequence). The CDR3 is made up of 13 amino acids. The CDR3 DNA is TGTGCCAGCAGCTTAGTGACTGGCACTGAAGCTTTCTTT. It is translated as CASSLVTGTEAFF. Full variable domain (outside the CDR3, taken from reference TRBV13 and TRBJ1-1): AAGVIQSPRHLIKEKRETATLKCYPIPRHDTVYWYQQGPGQDPQFLISFYEKMQSDKGSIPDRFSAQQFSDYHSELNMSSLELGDSALYFCASSLVTGTEAFFGQGTRLTVV.

In its sample, this clonotype was seen many times. The J gene is TRBJ1-2, the V gene TRBV5-1; D is uncertain. The germline CDR1 and CDR2 sequences are SGHRS and YFSETQ. V lost 1 base and J 3 bases, leaving 13 bases between the germline ends. The CDR3 length is 15 residues. CDR3 bases: TGCGCCAGCAGCTTGATGGAACGGGATTACTATGGCTACACCTTC. Amino acids: CASSLMERDYYGYTF.

The J gene is TRBJ1-1, the V gene TRBV5-6, with D possibly being TRBD1 (5 bases). Trimming left V 3 bases short and J 9 bases short, with 15 bases between. The length of the CDR3 is 13 residues. Germline CDR1 reads SGHDT; CDR2 reads YYEEEE. The CDR3 DNA is TGTGCCAGCAGCTGGGCTAGGGGCCGGCAAGCTTTCTTT. Translation: CASSWARGRQAFF.

The J gene is TRBJ2-5, the V gene TRBV12-3 or TRBV12-4, with D perhaps matching TRBD2 (6 bases). CDR3 length: 14 residues. V lost 3 bases, J lost 1 base, and 9 bases lay in between. The CDR3 DNA reads TGTGCCAGCAGTTTGAGGACTACCCAAGAGACCCAGTACTTC. Protein sequence: CASSLRTTQETQYF.

The chain combines TRBV6-5 with TRBJ2-1, with TRBD2 matching 7 bases. The CDR3 totals 15 residues. The V gene's germline CDR1 is MNHEY and CDR2 SVGAGI. The V gene end was trimmed by 0 bases and the J gene end by 5 bases; junction bases not matched to a gene: 4. For the CDR3, the DNA is TGTGCCAGCAGTTACTCCAACGGGGGGAACAATGAGCAGTTCTTC. Its protein product is CASSYSNGGNNEQFF.

The chain recombines TRBV12-3 or TRBV12-4 with TRBJ1-1; D is ambiguous. V was pared by 7 bases and J by 2 bases, with 17 bases between. The CDR3 contains 15 residues. The CDR3 sequence: CASKPGWGGNTEAFF. Here the CDR3 DNA reads TGTGCCAGCAAACCCGGGTGGGGAGGTAACACTGAAGCTTTCTTT.

This chain connects TRBV20-1 to TRBJ1-1, with a possible D match to TRBD1 (6 bases). Germline CDR1 reads DFQATT; CDR2 reads SNEGSKA (reference sequence). The CDR3 sequence is 14 residues long. With 4 bases removed from V and 4 bases from J, the gap between germline ends came to 16 bases. The CDR3 here is CSAIEQGSATEAFF. Here the CDR3 DNA reads TGCAGTGCTATCGAACAGGGTAGTGCCACTGAAGCTTTCTTT.

This clonotype turned up a few times. The chain employs TRBV30 and TRBJ2-1; D gene unclear. CDR3 length: 12 amino acids. Germline assignment: CDR1 GTSNPN and CDR2 SVGIG (reference sequence). V lost 3 bases to trimming and J lost 13 bases, with 16 bases between them. The CDR3: CAWSPAPSLQFF. CDR3 coding DNA: TGTGCCTGGAGCCCGGCTCCGAGCCTACAGTTCTTC. Looking up the rest from reference TRBV30 and TRBJ2-1 gives the full variable domain: SQTIHQWPATLVQPVGSPLSLECTVEGTSNPNLYWYRQAAGRGLQLLFYSVGIGQISSEVPQNLSASRPQDRQFILSSKKLLLSDSGFYLCAWSPAPSLQFFGPGTRLTVL.

This clonotype has just a few counts. This chain uses TRBV6-1 with TRBJ1-6; 7 positions match TRBD1. The CDR3 length is 17 residues. Unmatched junction bases numbered 8, after V lost 6 bases and J lost 0 bases. Germline CDR1 is MNHNS and CDR2 is SASEGT. The chain's CDR3 is CASSWDSVSSYNSPLHF. The CDR3 nucleotides are TGTGCCAGCAGCTGGGACAGCGTTTCCTCCTATAATTCACCCCTCCACTTT.

This clonotype came up many times. V usage is TRBV29-1 and J usage is TRBJ1-2, with 7 bases aligning to TRBD1. The V and J ends lost 6 bases and 2 bases, in that order; junction bases with no gene match: 3. This CDR3 spans 12 amino acids. CDR1 and CDR2 (germline): SQVTM, ANQGSEA. The CDR3 region is CSVGGQNYGYTF. The CDR3 DNA reads as TGCAGCGTGGGGGGACAGAACTATGGCTACACCTTC.

This rearrangement joins TRBV7-2 to TRBJ2-3, with D maybe TRBD2 (5 bases). The CDR3 runs 14 residues. Germline V gene lookup returns CDR1 SGHTA and CDR2 FQGNSA. Trimming took off 1 base at V and 8 bases at J, with 13 bases between the two ends. CDR3: CASSLGDYQPTQYF. DNA for the CDR3: TGTGCCAGCAGCTTAGGCGACTATCAGCCTACGCAGTATTTT.

This clonotype was observed a few times. This sequence joins TRBV20-1 and TRBJ2-5; possibly TRBD2 for D (5 bases). Per germline, CDR1 DFQATT and CDR2 SNEGSKA (reference sequence). The CDR3 is 12 amino acids. Trimming shortened V by 4 bases and J by 4 bases, and 10 bases separated the two germline ends. CDR3 bases: TGCAGTGCTAAGCGAGGGTCAGAGACCCAGTACTTC. Protein sequence: CSAKRGSETQYF.

The V gene is TRBV6-5, the J gene TRBJ2-7, with D unresolved. Germline assignment: CDR1 MNHEY and CDR2 SVGAGI. This CDR3 spans 14 amino acids. With 0 bases removed from V and 3 bases from J, the gap between germline ends came to 9 bases. The CDR3 DNA reads as TGTGCCAGCAGTTACTCCCGGTGGGACTACGAGCAGTACTTC. This sequence encodes CASSYSRWDYEQYF.